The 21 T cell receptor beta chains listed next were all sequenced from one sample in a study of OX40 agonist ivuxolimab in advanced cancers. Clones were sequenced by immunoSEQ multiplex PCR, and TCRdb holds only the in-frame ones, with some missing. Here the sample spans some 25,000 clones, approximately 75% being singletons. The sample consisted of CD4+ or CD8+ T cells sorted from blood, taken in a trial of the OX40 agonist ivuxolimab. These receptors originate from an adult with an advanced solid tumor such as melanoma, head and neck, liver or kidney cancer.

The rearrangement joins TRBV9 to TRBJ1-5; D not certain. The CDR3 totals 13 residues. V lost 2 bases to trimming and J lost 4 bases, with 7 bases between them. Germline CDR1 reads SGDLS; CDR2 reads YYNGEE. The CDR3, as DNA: TGTGCCAGCAGCGTCGATTTTAATCAGCCCCAGCATTTT. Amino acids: CASSVDFNQPQHF.

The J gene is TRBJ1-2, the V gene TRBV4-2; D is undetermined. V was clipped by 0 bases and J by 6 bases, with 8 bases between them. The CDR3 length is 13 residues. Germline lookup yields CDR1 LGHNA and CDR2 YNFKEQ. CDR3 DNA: TGTGCCAGCAGCCAAGATATACCCGATGGCTACACCTTC. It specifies CASSQDIPDGYTF.

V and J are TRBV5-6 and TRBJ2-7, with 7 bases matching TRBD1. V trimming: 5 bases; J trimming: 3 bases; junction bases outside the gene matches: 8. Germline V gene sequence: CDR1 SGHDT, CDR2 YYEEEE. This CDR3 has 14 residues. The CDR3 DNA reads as TGTGCCAGCAGTCCGGGACAGTTGTACTACGAGCAGTACTTC. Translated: CASSPGQLYYEQYF.

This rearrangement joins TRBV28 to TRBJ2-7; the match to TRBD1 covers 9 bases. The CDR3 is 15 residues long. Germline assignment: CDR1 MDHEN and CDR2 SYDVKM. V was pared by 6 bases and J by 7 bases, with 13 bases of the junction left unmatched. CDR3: CASRPTNRGRREQYF. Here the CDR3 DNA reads TGTGCCAGCAGACCGACCAACAGGGGGCGTCGGGAGCAGTACTTC.

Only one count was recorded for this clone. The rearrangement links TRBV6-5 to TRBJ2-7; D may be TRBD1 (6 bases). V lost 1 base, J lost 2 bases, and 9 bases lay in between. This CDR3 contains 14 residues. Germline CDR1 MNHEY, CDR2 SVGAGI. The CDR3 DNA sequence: TGTGCCAGCAGTTACTTCTCAGGGGCCTACGAGCAGTACTTC. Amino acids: CASSYFSGAYEQYF.

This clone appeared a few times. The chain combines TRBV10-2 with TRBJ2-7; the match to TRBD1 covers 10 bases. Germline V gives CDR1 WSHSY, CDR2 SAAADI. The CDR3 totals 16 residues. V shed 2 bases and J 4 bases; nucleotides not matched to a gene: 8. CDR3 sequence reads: CASSEGGDRGRYEQYF. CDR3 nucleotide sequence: TGCGCCAGCAGTGAGGGGGGAGACAGGGGGCGATACGAGCAGTACTTC.

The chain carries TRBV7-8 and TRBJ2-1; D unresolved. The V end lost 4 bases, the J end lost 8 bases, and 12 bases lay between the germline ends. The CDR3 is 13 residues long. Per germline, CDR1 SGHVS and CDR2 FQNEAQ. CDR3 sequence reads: CASSYLSGDEQFF. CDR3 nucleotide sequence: TGTGCCAGCAGCTATTTGAGTGGCGATGAGCAGTTCTTC. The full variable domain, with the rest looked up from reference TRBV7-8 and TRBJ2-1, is GAGVSQSPRYKVAKRGQDVALRCDPISGHVSLFWYQQALGQGPEFLTYFQNEAQLDKSGLPSDRFFAERPEGSVSTLKIQRTQQEDSAVYLCASSYLSGDEQFFGPGTRLTVL.

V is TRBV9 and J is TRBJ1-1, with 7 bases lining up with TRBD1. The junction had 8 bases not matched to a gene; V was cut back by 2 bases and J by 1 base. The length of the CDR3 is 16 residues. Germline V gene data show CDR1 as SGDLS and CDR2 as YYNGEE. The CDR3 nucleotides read TGTGCCAGCAGCGTGATTCCGGGACAGCCGAACACTGAAGCTTTCTTT. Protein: CASSVIPGQPNTEAFF.

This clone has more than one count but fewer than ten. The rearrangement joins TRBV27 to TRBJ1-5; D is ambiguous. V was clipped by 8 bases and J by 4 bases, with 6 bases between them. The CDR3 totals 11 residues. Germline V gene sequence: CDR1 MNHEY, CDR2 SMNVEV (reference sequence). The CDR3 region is CASGINQPQHF. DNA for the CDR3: TGTGCCAGCGGAATTAATCAGCCCCAGCATTTT.

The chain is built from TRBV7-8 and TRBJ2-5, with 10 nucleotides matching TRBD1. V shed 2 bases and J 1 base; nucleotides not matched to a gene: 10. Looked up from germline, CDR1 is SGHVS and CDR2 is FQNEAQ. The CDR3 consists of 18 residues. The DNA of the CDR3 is TGTGCCAGCAGCTTAAAGGCTCCGGGACAGGGGTCCCAAGAGACCCAGTACTTC. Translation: CASSLKAPGQGSQETQYF.

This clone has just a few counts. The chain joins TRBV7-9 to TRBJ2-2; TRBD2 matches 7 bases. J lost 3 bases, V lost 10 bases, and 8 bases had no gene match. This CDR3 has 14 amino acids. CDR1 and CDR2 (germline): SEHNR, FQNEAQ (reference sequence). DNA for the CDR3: TGTGCCATAAGCAGCGGGGCTGACACCGGGGAGCTGTTTTTT. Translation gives CAISSGADTGELFF.

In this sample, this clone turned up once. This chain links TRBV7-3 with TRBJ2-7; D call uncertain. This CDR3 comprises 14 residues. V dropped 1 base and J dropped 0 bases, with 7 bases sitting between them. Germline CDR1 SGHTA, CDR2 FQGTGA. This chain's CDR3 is CASSLNSGSYEQYF. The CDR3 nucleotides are TGTGCCAGCAGCTTAAACAGTGGCTCCTACGAGCAGTACTTC.

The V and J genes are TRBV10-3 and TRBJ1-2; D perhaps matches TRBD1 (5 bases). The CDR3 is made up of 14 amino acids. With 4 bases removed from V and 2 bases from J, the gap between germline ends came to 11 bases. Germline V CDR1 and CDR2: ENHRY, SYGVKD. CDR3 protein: CAISGGELNYGYTF. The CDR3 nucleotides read TGTGCCATCAGTGGGGGGGAATTGAACTATGGCTACACCTTC.

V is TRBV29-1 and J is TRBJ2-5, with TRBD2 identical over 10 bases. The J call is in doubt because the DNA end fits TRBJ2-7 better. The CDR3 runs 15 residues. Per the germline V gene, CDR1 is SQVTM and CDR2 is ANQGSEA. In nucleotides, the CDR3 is TGCAGCGTTGAAGGGGAACTAGCGGGGACCTACGAGCAGTACTTC. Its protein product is CSVEGELAGTYEQYF.

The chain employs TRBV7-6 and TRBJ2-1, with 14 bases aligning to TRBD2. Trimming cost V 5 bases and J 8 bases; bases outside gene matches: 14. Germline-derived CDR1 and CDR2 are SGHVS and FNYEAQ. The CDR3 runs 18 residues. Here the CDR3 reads CASSSKGTSGGLGYEQFF. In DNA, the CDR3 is TGTGCCAGCAGCAGCAAAGGGACTAGCGGGGGCCTAGGCTATGAGCAGTTCTTC.

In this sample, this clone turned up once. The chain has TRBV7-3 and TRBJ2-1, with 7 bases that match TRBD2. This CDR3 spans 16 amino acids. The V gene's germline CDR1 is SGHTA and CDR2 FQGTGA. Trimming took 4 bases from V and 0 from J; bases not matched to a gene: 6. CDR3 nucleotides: TGTGCCAGCAGCTCCCTGGGGGGGAGCTCCTACAATGAGCAGTTCTTC. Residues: CASSSLGGSSYNEQFF.

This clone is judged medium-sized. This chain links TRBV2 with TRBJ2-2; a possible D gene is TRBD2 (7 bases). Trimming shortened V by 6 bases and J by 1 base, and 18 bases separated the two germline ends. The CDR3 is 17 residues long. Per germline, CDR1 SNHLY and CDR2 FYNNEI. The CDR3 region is CASRSIGGPWNTGELFF. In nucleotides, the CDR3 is TGTGCCAGCAGATCGATCGGGGGGCCGTGGAACACCGGGGAGCTGTTTTTT.

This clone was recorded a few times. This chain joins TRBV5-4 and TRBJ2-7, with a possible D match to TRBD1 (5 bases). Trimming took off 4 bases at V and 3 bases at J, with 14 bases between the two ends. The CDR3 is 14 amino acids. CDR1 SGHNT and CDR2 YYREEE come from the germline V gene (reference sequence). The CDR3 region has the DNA TGTGCCAGCAGCGCAAGGGGCAGGAGCTACGAGCAGTACTTC. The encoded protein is CASSARGRSYEQYF.

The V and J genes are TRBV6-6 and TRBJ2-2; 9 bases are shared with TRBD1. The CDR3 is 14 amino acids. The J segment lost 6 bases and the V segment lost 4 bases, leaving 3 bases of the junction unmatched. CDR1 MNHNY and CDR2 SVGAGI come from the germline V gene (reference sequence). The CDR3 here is CASSSTGGPGELFF. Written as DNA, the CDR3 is TGTGCCAGCAGTTCTACAGGGGGCCCCGGGGAGCTGTTTTTT.

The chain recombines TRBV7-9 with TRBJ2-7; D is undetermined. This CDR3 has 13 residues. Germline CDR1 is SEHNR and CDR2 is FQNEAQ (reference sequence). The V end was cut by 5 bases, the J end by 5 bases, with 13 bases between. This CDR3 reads CASSQATVDEQYF. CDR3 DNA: TGTGCCAGCAGCCAAGCTACGGTGGACGAGCAGTACTTC.

The CDR3 is CASSPGGADTQYF. The CDR3 DNA follows: TGTGCCAGCAGCCCGGGGGGGGCAGATACGCAGTATTTT. V and J are TRBV5-6 and TRBJ2-3; TRBD2 agrees at 8 bases. The CDR3 consists of 13 residues. After removal of 4 bases from V and 4 bases from J, the junction contained 2 bases not matched to a gene. Germline lookup yields CDR1 SGHDT and CDR2 YYEEEE.